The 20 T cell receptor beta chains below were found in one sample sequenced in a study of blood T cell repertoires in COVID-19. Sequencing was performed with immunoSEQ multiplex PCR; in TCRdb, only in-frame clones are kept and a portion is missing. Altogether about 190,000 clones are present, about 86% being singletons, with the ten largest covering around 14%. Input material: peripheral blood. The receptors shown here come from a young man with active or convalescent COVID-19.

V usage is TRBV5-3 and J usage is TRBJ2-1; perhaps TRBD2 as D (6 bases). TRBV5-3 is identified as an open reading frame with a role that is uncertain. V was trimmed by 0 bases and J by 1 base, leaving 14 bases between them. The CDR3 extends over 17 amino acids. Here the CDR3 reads CARSLEGGKVSYNEQFF. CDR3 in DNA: TGTGCCAGAAGCTTGGAGGGCGGGAAGGTGTCCTACAATGAGCAGTTCTTC.

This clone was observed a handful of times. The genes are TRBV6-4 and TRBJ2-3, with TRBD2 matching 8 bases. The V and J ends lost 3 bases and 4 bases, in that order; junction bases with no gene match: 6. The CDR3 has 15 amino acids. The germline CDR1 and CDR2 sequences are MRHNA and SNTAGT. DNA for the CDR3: TGTGCCAGCAGTGAGGCTAGCGGGCGGCCAGATACGCAGTATTTT. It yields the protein CASSEASGRPDTQYF.

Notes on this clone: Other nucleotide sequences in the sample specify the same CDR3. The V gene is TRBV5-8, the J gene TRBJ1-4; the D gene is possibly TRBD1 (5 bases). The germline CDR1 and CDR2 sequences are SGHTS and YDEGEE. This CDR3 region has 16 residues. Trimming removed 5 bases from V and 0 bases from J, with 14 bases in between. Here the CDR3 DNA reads TGTGCCAGCAGTTTCGGACAATCTCCAACTAATGAAAAACTGTTTTTT. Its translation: CASSFGQSPTNEKLFF.

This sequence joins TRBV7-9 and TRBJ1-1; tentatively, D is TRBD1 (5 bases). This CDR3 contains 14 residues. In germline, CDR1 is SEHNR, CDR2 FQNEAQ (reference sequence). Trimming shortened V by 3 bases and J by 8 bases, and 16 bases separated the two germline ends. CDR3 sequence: CASSFGFDRIEAFF. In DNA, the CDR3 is TGTGCCAGCAGCTTCGGATTCGACAGAATCGAAGCTTTCTTT.

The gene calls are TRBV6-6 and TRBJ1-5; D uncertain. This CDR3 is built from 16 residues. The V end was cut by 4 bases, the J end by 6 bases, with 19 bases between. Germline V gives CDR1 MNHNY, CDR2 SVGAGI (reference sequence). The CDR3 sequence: CASSSSVGPVSQPQHF. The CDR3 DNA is TGTGCCAGCAGTTCTTCTGTGGGCCCCGTTAGTCAGCCCCAGCATTTT.

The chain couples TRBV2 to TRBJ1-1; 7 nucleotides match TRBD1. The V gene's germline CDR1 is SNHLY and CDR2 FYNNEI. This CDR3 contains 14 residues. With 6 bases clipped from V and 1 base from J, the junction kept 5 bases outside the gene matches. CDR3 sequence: CASRVTGTNTEAFF. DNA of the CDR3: TGTGCCAGCAGGGTGACAGGGACGAACACTGAAGCTTTCTTT.

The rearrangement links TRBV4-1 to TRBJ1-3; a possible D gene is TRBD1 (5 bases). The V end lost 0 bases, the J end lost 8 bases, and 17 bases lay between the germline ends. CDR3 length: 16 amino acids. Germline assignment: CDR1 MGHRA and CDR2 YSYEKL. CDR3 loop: CASSQETGAPLDTIYF. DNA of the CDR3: TGCGCCAGCAGCCAAGAAACTGGGGCCCCCCTAGACACCATATATTTT.

The CDR3 loop is CASSYNRNNYGYTF. The CDR3 DNA follows: TGTGCCAGCAGCTATAACAGGAATAACTATGGCTACACCTTC. V gene TRBV5-5 combines with J gene TRBJ1-2; D is possibly TRBD1 (5 bases). The CDR3 is made up of 14 amino acids. Deletions cut 3 bases from V and 1 base from J, with 10 bases between. Germline V gene sequence: CDR1 SGHKS, CDR2 YYEKEE (reference sequence). Variable domain in full (rest from reference TRBV5-5 and TRBJ1-2): DAGVTQSPTHLIKTRGQQVTLRCSPISGHKSVSWYQQVLGQGPQFIFQYYEKEERGRGNFPDRFSARQFPNYSSELNVNALLLGDSALYLCASSYNRNNYGYTFGSGTRLTVV.

In DNA, the CDR3 is TGTGCCAGCAGCTTAGGCCGCACAGGGGGAAACACCATATATTTT. Its protein is CASSLGRTGGNTIYF. The J gene is TRBJ1-3, the V gene TRBV13; D might be TRBD1 (6 bases). The germline CDR1 and CDR2 sequences are PRHDT and FYEKMQ (reference sequence). This CDR3 has 15 residues. The ends were cut back, 0 bases at V and 4 bases at J, with 10 bases in the middle.

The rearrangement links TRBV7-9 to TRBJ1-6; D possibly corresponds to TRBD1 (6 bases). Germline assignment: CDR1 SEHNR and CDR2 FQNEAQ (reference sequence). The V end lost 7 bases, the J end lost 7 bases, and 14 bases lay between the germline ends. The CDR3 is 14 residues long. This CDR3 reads CASNRDRSNSPLHF. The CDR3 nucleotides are TGTGCCAGCAACCGTGACAGGTCCAATTCACCCCTCCACTTT.

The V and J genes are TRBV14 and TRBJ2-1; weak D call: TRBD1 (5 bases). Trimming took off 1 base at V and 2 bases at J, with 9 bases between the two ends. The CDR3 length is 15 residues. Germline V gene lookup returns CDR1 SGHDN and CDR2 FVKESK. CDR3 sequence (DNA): TGTGCCAGCAGCCAAGTAGGGGATGCCTACAATGAGCAGTTCTTC. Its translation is CASSQVGDAYNEQFF.

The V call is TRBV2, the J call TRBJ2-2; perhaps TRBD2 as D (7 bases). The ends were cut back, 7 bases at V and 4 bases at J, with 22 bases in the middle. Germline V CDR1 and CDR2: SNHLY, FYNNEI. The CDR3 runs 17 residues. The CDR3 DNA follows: TGTGCCAGCATCTTAGACGGGGGGCTAACGAGCACCGGGGAGCTGTTTTTT. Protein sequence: CASILDGGLTSTGELFF.

For the CDR3, the DNA is TGTGCCAGCAGCCACTACCAGGGGTGGCCCTCGACTGAAGCTTTCTTT. Amino acid sequence: CASSHYQGWPSTEAFF. The chain recombines TRBV14 with TRBJ1-1; TRBD1 is a possible D gene (6 bases). The germline V gene encodes CDR1 SGHDN and CDR2 FVKESK. There are 16 residues in the CDR3. Trimming pared 3 bases from V and 5 bases from J, leaving 19 bases between.

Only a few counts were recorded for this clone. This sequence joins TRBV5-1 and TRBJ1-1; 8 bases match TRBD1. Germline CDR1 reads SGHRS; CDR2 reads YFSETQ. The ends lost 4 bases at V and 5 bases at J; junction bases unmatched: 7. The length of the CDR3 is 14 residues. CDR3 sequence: CASSLTGDGTEAFF. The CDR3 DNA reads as TGCGCCAGCAGCCTGACAGGGGATGGAACTGAAGCTTTCTTT.

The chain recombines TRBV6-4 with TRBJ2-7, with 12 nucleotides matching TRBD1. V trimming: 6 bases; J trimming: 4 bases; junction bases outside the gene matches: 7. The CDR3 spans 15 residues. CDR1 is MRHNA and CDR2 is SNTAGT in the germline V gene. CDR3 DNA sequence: TGTGCCAGCAGCCCGGGACAGGGGGCGGCTTACGAGCAGTACTTC. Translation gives CASSPGQGAAYEQYF.

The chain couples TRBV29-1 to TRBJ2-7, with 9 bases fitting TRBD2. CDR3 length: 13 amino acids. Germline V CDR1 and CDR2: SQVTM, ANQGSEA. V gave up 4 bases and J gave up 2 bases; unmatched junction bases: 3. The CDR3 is CSVGREGAYEQYF. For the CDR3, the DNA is TGCAGCGTTGGGCGGGAGGGGGCCTACGAGCAGTACTTC.

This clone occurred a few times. Written as DNA, the CDR3 is TGTGCCAGTAGTACTGAGGTAGGATCCCTCCACTTT. It yields the protein CASSTEVGSLHF. V is TRBV19 and J is TRBJ1-6; D is ambiguous. Between the trimmed V and J ends, which lost 4 bases and 14 bases, there was a span of 12 bases. This CDR3 is 12 amino acids long. Germline lookup yields CDR1 LNHDA and CDR2 SQIVND (reference sequence).

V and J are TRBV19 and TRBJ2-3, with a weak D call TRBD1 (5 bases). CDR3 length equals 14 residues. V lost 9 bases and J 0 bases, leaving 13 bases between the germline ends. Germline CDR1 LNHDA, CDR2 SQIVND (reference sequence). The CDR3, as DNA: TGTGCCAGCAAGACAGCTTTTAGCACAGATACGCAGTATTTT. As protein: CASKTAFSTDTQYF.

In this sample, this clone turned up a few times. CDR3 nucleotides: TGCGCCAGCAGCGGGGGACTAGAAACGGGAAACACCATATATTTT. Its translation: CASSGGLETGNTIYF. The V call is TRBV5-1, the J call TRBJ1-3; tentatively, D is TRBD1 (5 bases). With 4 bases removed from V and 4 bases from J, the gap between germline ends came to 15 bases. From germline, CDR1 is SGHRS and CDR2 YFSETQ. CDR3 size: 15 residues. The full variable domain, completed using reference TRBV5-1 and TRBJ1-3, is KAGVTQTPRYLIKTRGQQVTLSCSPISGHRSVSWYQQTPGQGLQFLFEYFSETQRNKGNFPGRFSGRQFSNSRSEMNVSTLELGDSALYLCASSGGLETGNTIYFGEGSWLTVV.

CDR3 sequence (DNA): TGCGCCAGCAGCTTAGGGACAGTAAATGAAAAACTGTTTTTT. Protein product: CASSLGTVNEKLFF. The rearrangement links TRBV5-1 to TRBJ1-4, with 7 bases lining up with TRBD1. CDR1 and CDR2 (germline): SGHRS, YFSETQ. J gave up 5 bases and V 2 bases, and 3 bases lay outside the gene matches. This CDR3 comprises 14 residues.